This T cell receptor (beta chain) was identified in a study of T-cell reconstitution after alpha-beta-depleted transplantation in children. Unique molecular identifiers were incorporated into the prepared TCRbeta library. Using its own MiXCR run on the PCR reads, TCRdb lists one record per CDR3 protein. The sample includes 600,000 or so distinct CDR3 sequences, about 21% of them seen just once. Broader study findings: Elevated TCRbeta diversity at day 60 was traced, in some patients, to surviving recipient T cells and thymic progenitors. One year after transplant, T-cell counts and diversity came mostly from newly produced T cells. Expanded clones from the graft, numbering several hundred, reportedly supplied alpha-beta T cells about two months after transplant.

CDR3 length: 13 amino acids. V lost 6 bases and J lost 6, with 11 bases in between. As for this clonotype: Its antigen is still unknown.

The origin of this receptor is a boy younger than two who had a stem cell transplant for acute myeloid leukemia, so the T cells may come from the graft donor. V gene TRBV12-3 or TRBV12-4 combines with J gene TRBJ2-2, with D perhaps TRBD2 (5 bases). The sequences come from PBMCs, mostly from graft donor cells, collected 360 days after TCRalphabeta/CD19-depleted stem cell transplant. CDR3 nucleotide sequence: TGTGCCAGCAGCCCGGCAGCGGCCGGGGAGCTGTTTTTT. Its protein is CASSPAAAGELFF.